Listed below are T cell receptor beta chains from one sample, sequenced in a study of T cells in Graves' hyperthyroidism and ophthalmopathy. TCRdb redid the calling of the multiplex PCR reads with MiXCR, one entry per CDR3 protein. The table includes approximately 690,000 distinct CDR3 sequences, less than 25% detected once. Sequencing was carried out using blood. These receptors all come from a man between 25 and 39 years old with Graves' ophthalmopathy. CDR3s include the opening cysteine and the closing phenylalanine or tryptophan. Each record gives: V gene, J gene, CDR3 length, D gene, clone size, CDR3 protein, CDR3 DNA. D genes are given only for firm matches. Where a row states a size, it is once, few, many or the class of an expanded clone; other rows omit it.

TRBV30	TRBJ1-5	17	TRBD1	.	CAWSGGQGAYSNQPQHF	TGTGCCTGGAGCGGGGGCCAGGGGGCCTACAGCAATCAGCCCCAGCATTTT
TRBV24-1	TRBJ2-6	15	TRBD1	.	CATSEQGVGANVLTF	TGTGCCACCAGTGAGCAGGGGGTCGGGGCCAACGTCCTGACTTTC
TRBV5-1	TRBJ2-1	14	TRBD2	many	CASSGTSGGNEQFF	TGCGCCAGCAGCGGGACTAGCGGGGGCAATGAGCAGTTCTTC
TRBV2	TRBJ1-3	16	.	.	CASSERVIRSGNTIYF	TGTGCCAGCAGTGAACGAGTAATTCGCTCTGGAAACACCATATATTTT
TRBV28	TRBJ1-6	13	.	.	CASSQIPPPPLQF	TGTGCCAGCAGCCAAATCCCCCCACCACCCCTCCAATTT
TRBV29-1	TRBJ2-1	12	.	few	CSIPVRPSEQFF	TGCAGCATTCCGGTGAGGCCCTCTGAGCAGTTCTTC
TRBV13	TRBJ2-1	14	.	.	CASSPPRVYNEQFF	TGTGCCAGCAGCCCCCCCCGAGTGTACAATGAGCAGTTCTTC
TRBV6-2/TRBV6-3	TRBJ2-1	15	TRBD2	few	CASSSGTSGTNEQFF	TGTGCCAGCAGTTCCGGGACTAGCGGGACCAATGAGCAGTTCTTC
TRBV28	TRBJ2-7	14	.	many	CASSSRFTSYEQYF	TGTGCCAGCAGCTCCCGGTTCACTTCCTACGAGCAGTACTTC
TRBV6-2/TRBV6-3	TRBJ2-1	12	.	few	CASSYSRVEQFF	TGTGCCAGCAGTTACTCGAGGGTTGAGCAGTTCTTC
TRBV11-2	TRBJ2-5	15	.	many	CASSLGWGSQETQYF	TGTGCCAGCAGCTTAGGTTGGGGAAGCCAAGAGACCCAGTACTTC
TRBV5-6	TRBJ2-1	15	.	.	CASSLVSTSYNEQFF	TGTGCCAGCAGCTTGGTAAGCACCTCCTACAATGAGCAGTTCTTC
TRBV7-8	TRBJ2-7	17	.	many	CASSLEVRSAISYEQYF	TGTGCCAGCAGCTTAGAGGTTAGGTCCGCCATATCCTACGAGCAGTACTTC
TRBV3-1	TRBJ2-1	16	TRBD1	many	CASSQETGTGYNEQFF	TGTGCCAGCAGCCAAGAGACCGGGACAGGCTACAATGAGCAGTTCTTC
TRBV3-1	TRBJ1-1	13	.	many	CASSQGGKSEAFF	TGTGCCAGCAGCCAAGGGGGGAAGAGTGAAGCTTTCTTT